These 25 T cell receptor beta chains originate from one sample sequenced in a study of CXCR3-negative and CXCR3-positive naive CD8 T cells. TRB cDNA libraries were made by UMI-labeled 5' RACE. TCRdb re-called the 5' RACE reads, yielding one record per CDR3 amino acid sequence without DNA. Its listing shows around 50,000 distinct CDR3 sequences. What was sequenced was naive CXCR3- CD8+ T cells from blood. Subset reported: CD45RO-CCR7+CD27+CD95- naive CD8+ T cells lacking CXCR3 (TNR3-). The receptors shown here come from a human donor in good health. Some clones in this sample may be carry-over from other donors' samples.

The rearrangement joins TRBV4-3 to TRBJ1-3. CDR1 is LGHNA and CDR2 is YSLEER in the germline V gene. CDR3 size: 12 residues. This CDR3 is CASSQDGNTIYF.

The chain joins TRBV7-2 to TRBJ2-1; TCRdb picks TRBD1, but there is no DNA to check that call. CDR3 length: 14 residues. CDR1 is SGHTA and CDR2 is FQGNSA in the germline V gene. The CDR3 loop reads CASSLVRAYNEQFF.

V gene TRBV5-1 combines with J gene TRBJ2-1; TCRdb's D gene call, TRBD2, goes unchecked for lack of DNA. This CDR3 comprises 17 residues. Germline V gives CDR1 SGHRS, CDR2 YFSETQ. CDR3 amino acids: CASSLLTGTSGSVVQFF.

The chain recombines TRBV12-3 or TRBV12-4 with TRBJ2-5. The CDR3 covers 14 residues. The CDR3 spells CASSLIWNQETQYF.

The rearrangement uses TRBV29-1 and TRBJ2-7; TCRdb selects TRBD1, and the lack of DNA leaves this call unchecked. Per the germline V gene, CDR1 is SQVTM and CDR2 is ANQGSEA. This CDR3 has 12 residues. CDR3 loop: CSVRDGPYEQYF.

V gene TRBV5-1 combines with J gene TRBJ1-1; there is no DNA to check the TCRdb D call of TRBD1. CDR1 SGHRS and CDR2 YFSETQ come from the germline V gene. This CDR3 comprises 15 residues. This CDR3 reads CASSLGQGSNTEAFF.

CDR3 loop: CASSRDRLYEQYF. V is TRBV19 and J is TRBJ2-7. The CDR3 consists of 13 residues. CDR1 and CDR2 from the germline V gene are LNHDA and SQIVND (reference sequence).

The chain's CDR3 is CASSYDSSYEQYF. V and J are TRBV6-2 or TRBV6-3 and TRBJ2-7. The germline gives CDR1 MNHEY, CDR2 SVGEGT. The CDR3 is 13 amino acids.

This chain links TRBV12-3 or TRBV12-4 with TRBJ2-1; TCRdb returns TRBD2, unconfirmable since there is no DNA. The CDR3 totals 15 residues. The CDR3 is CASSFMGLAGNERFF.

This chain uses TRBV29-1 with TRBJ1-2; TCRdb calls TRBD1, which cannot be checked without DNA. The CDR3 runs 14 residues. Germline CDR1 reads SQVTM; CDR2 reads ANQGSEA. The CDR3 spells CSGGPTGTGYGYTF.

The rearrangement uses TRBV29-1 and TRBJ2-3; checking the TCRdb D call of TRBD2 is not possible without DNA. The CDR3 length is 13 residues. Looked up from germline, CDR1 is SQVTM and CDR2 is ANQGSEA. The chain's CDR3 is CSVAGVREDTKYF.

J is TRBJ2-5 and V is TRBV20-1; TCRdb selects TRBD1, and the lack of DNA leaves this call unchecked. The germline V gene has CDR1 DFQATT and CDR2 SNEGSKA (reference sequence). CDR3 size: 19 residues. CDR3: CSAKGPTSGTVLPMETQYF.

This chain joins TRBV27 and TRBJ1-2; TCRdb outputs TRBD1, but without DNA this stays unchecked. Germline lookup yields CDR1 MNHEY and CDR2 SMNVEV (reference sequence). The CDR3 extends over 15 amino acids. This chain's CDR3 is CASSPGATANYGYTF.

The chain couples TRBV7-3 to TRBJ1-1; absent DNA, TCRdb's TRBD1 call cannot be checked. CDR3 length: 15 residues. CDR1 is SGHTA and CDR2 is FQGTGA in the germline V gene. The CDR3 loop reads CASSQAQGVNTEAFF.

This sequence joins TRBV14 and TRBJ2-3. The CDR3 is 13 residues long. CDR1 and CDR2 (germline): SGHDN, FVKESK. CDR3 region: CASSQEVTDTQYF.

The gene calls are TRBV14 and TRBJ2-3; there is no DNA to check the TCRdb D call of TRBD1. The V gene's germline CDR1 is SGHDN and CDR2 FVKESK. The CDR3 has 14 residues. This CDR3 is CASRGDEGTDTQYF.

The chain links TRBV7-3 to TRBJ2-7. The CDR3 runs to 15 residues. The germline CDR1 and CDR2 sequences are SGHTA and FQGTGA. CDR3 protein: CASSLSIGENYEQYF.

The chain links TRBV27 to TRBJ2-1; lacking DNA, the TRBD1 call made by TCRdb goes unchecked. Germline V gives CDR1 MNHEY, CDR2 SMNVEV (reference sequence). The CDR3 is made up of 15 amino acids. The CDR3 sequence: CASSPFGGADLRQFF.

The chain links TRBV28 to TRBJ1-4; lacking DNA, the TRBD1 call made by TCRdb goes unchecked. In germline, CDR1 is MDHEN, CDR2 SYDVKM. The CDR3 runs 14 residues. This chain's CDR3 is CASRTGPQGEKLFF. Supplemented by reference TRBV28 and TRBJ1-4, the full variable domain reads DVKVTQSSRYLVKRTGEKVFLECVQDMDHENMFWYRQDPGLGLRLIYFSYDVKMKEKGDIPEGYSVSREKKERFSLILESASTNQTSMYLCASRTGPQGEKLFFGSGTQLSVL.

The chain employs TRBV6-2 or TRBV6-3 and TRBJ2-2; the D call of TRBD1 rests on TCRdb alone, since no DNA is present to check it. The CDR3 consists of 14 residues. Per germline, CDR1 MNHEY and CDR2 SVGEGT. The chain's CDR3 is CASNRDRNTGELFF.

The CDR3: CASSLQVPPRETQYF. The chain employs TRBV6-5 and TRBJ2-5; the TRBD2 assignment by TCRdb is unverifiable without DNA. The germline CDR1 and CDR2 sequences are MNHEY and SVGAGI. This CDR3 contains 15 residues.

The chain carries TRBV29-1 and TRBJ2-1. Germline V gene sequence: CDR1 SQVTM, CDR2 ANQGSEA. This CDR3 is built from 13 residues. CDR3 region: CSAERDSSYEQFF.

CDR3 sequence: CASSSPTSGETDTQYF. V and J are TRBV7-9 and TRBJ2-3; TCRdb returns TRBD2, unconfirmable since there is no DNA. In germline, CDR1 is SEHNR, CDR2 FQNEAQ (reference sequence). The CDR3 spans 16 residues.

The rearrangement joins TRBV27 to TRBJ2-1; the D call of TRBD1 rests on TCRdb alone, since no DNA is present to check it. Per germline, CDR1 MNHEY and CDR2 SMNVEV (reference sequence). CDR3 size: 11 residues. The CDR3 region is CASSTGNEQFF.

The V gene is TRBV7-9, the J gene TRBJ2-7; TCRdb reports TRBD1, a call that lacks DNA to check it against. CDR1 is SEHNR, CDR2 FQNEAQ, per germline (reference sequence). CDR3 length equals 14 residues. The CDR3 reads CASSLLGANYEQYF. Variable domain in full (rest from reference TRBV7-9 and TRBJ2-7): DTGVSQNPRHKITKRGQNVTFRCDPISEHNRLYWYRQTLGQGPEFLTYFQNEAQLEKSRLLSDRFSAERPKGSFSTLEIQRTEQGDSAMYLCASSLLGANYEQYFGPGTRLTVT.